These 21 T cell receptor beta chains share one sample of origin, sequenced in a study of CD8+CD57+ T cells in acquired aplastic anemia. CD8+CD57+ cell expansion had been shown by flow cytometry in patients chosen for sequencing. CDR3 and TCR beta VDJ profiling relied on genomic DNA as the template. TCRdb reanalysed the reads using MiXCR and keeps one entry per CDR3 protein. Of around 190,000 distinct CDR3 sequences listed, 45% to 60% were seen once; the top ten hold 10% to 15%. Sequencing input: sorted CD4+, CD8+, or CD8+CD57+ T cells (not recorded which) from PBMCs. The origin of the receptors is a human donor with aplastic anemia.

This sequence joins TRBV2 and TRBJ2-7; either TRBD1 or TRBD2 may supply D (5 bases each). The germline V gene has CDR1 SNHLY and CDR2 FYNNEI. This CDR3 contains 15 residues. V lost 5 bases and J lost 2, with 16 bases in between. CDR3 sequence reads: CASSYYRDRAYEQYF. CDR3 in DNA: TGTGCCAGCAGTTATTACCGGGACCGAGCCTACGAGCAGTACTTC.

The CDR3 nucleotides read TGTGCCTGGACTCGAAGGGGGAACACTGAAGCTTTCTTT. This codes for CAWTRRGNTEAFF. The rearrangement uses TRBV30 and TRBJ1-1; D may be TRBD1 (5 bases). Between the trimmed V and J ends, which lost 4 bases and 1 base, there was a span of 10 bases. Per the germline V gene, CDR1 is GTSNPN and CDR2 is SVGIG (reference sequence). The length of the CDR3 is 13 residues.

This chain connects TRBV25-1 to TRBJ2-7, with D perhaps being TRBD1 or TRBD2 (6 bases each). CDR1 is MGHDK, CDR2 SYGVNS, per germline. The CDR3 consists of 15 residues. The V gene lost 7 bases and the J gene lost 4 bases, with 20 bases spanning the gap. The CDR3 region is CASTLQGRGKYEQYF. CDR3 coding DNA: TGTGCCAGCACCTTACAGGGACGGGGGAAATACGAGCAGTACTTC.

Notes on this clonotype: A read error is possible here, since a much larger clone lies one base away. This chain connects TRBV10-3 to TRBJ2-7, with D unresolved. Deletions cut 5 bases from V and 11 bases from J, with 19 bases between. The CDR3 totals 13 residues. Per the germline V gene, CDR1 is ENHRY and CDR2 is SYGVKD. In DNA, the CDR3 is TGTGCCATCAGTCCCGCGGACCGCATTTTGGAGTACTTC. This translates into CAISPADRILEYF.

This rearrangement joins TRBV10-2 to TRBJ2-1; 10 bases map to TRBD2. Germline V CDR1 and CDR2: WSHSY, SAAADI. J gave up 5 bases and V 2 bases, and 3 bases lay outside the gene matches. The CDR3 extends over 15 amino acids. The CDR3 loop is CASSELAGAHNEQFF. CDR3 in DNA: TGCGCCAGCAGTGAGCTAGCGGGGGCCCACAATGAGCAGTTCTTC.

This sequence joins TRBV24-1 and TRBJ2-2; unclear D gene. CDR1 and CDR2 (germline): KGHDR, SFDVKD. Trimming took 4 bases from V and 0 from J, leaving 8 bases between them. The CDR3 is 15 amino acids. The CDR3 loop is CATSDTVTNTGELFF. The CDR3 DNA is TGTGCCACCAGTGACACGGTAACGAACACCGGGGAGCTGTTTTTT.

This clonotype is a singleton in its sample. V is TRBV19 and J is TRBJ2-2; 9 positions match TRBD1. The junction had 8 bases not matched to a gene; V was cut back by 3 bases and J by 3 bases. The CDR3 is made up of 17 amino acids. Looked up from germline, CDR1 is LNHDA and CDR2 is SQIVND (reference sequence). CDR3: CASSIPPDRGDTGELFF. For the CDR3, the DNA is TGTGCCAGTAGTATCCCCCCTGACAGGGGGGACACCGGGGAGCTGTTTTTT.

The chain uses TRBV27 and TRBJ2-3, with D unclear. Trimming removed 1 base at V and 8 bases at J, with 10 bases between. The CDR3 runs 13 residues. CDR1 MNHEY and CDR2 SMNVEV come from the germline V gene (reference sequence). CDR3 residues: CASSLLALLTQYF. CDR3 coding DNA: TGTGCCAGCAGTTTATTAGCCCTACTTACGCAGTATTTT.

V and J are TRBV2 and TRBJ2-1, with a possible D match to TRBD2 (6 bases). The CDR3 is 14 residues long. Germline V gene data show CDR1 as SNHLY and CDR2 as FYNNEI. V was clipped by 6 bases and J by 9 bases, with 18 bases between them. The CDR3 nucleotides read TGTGCCAGCAGGTGGGACTCAAAAACCGGTGAGCAGTTCTTC. It yields the protein CASRWDSKTGEQFF.

The chain is built from TRBV24-1 and TRBJ2-1; the match to TRBD2 covers 10 bases. Germline assignment: CDR1 KGHDR and CDR2 SFDVKD. The CDR3 covers 15 residues. V gave up 2 bases and J gave up 9 bases; unmatched junction bases: 6. The CDR3 protein is CATSDSGTSAIEQFF. In DNA, the CDR3 is TGTGCCACCAGTGATTCCGGGACTAGCGCGATTGAGCAGTTCTTC.

The rearrangement uses TRBV7-9 and TRBJ2-7; the match to TRBD1 covers 7 bases. The V gene's germline CDR1 is SEHNR and CDR2 FQNEAQ (reference sequence). J gave up 6 bases and V 6 bases, and 5 bases lay outside the gene matches. The CDR3 is 12 residues long. In nucleotides, the CDR3 is TGTGCCAGCAGTTCGACAGGGCCCGAGCAGTACTTC. This encodes CASSSTGPEQYF. Variable domain in full (rest from reference TRBV7-9 and TRBJ2-7): DTGVSQNPRHKITKRGQNVTFRCDPISEHNRLYWYRQTLGQGPEFLTYFQNEAQLEKSRLLSDRFSAERPKGSFSTLEIQRTEQGDSAMYLCASSSTGPEQYFGPGTRLTVT.

The rearrangement uses TRBV27 and TRBJ2-7; perhaps D is TRBD1 or TRBD2 (7 bases each). The V and J ends lost 0 bases and 6 bases respectively, with 18 bases between them. The length of the CDR3 is 16 residues. Germline loops: CDR1 MNHEY, CDR2 SMNVEV (reference sequence). The DNA of the CDR3 is TGTGCCAGCAGTTTATCCCTTGGGAGGGGGCTTGTCGAGCAGTACTTC. Amino acid sequence: CASSLSLGRGLVEQYF.

The CDR3 DNA reads as TGTGCCAGCAGTGACAGGACGATCAATCAGCCCCAGCATTTT. Its translation: CASSDRTINQPQHF. The chain is built from TRBV2 and TRBJ1-5; D not resolved. The CDR3 has 14 amino acids. Trimming stripped 3 bases from V and 3 bases from J, with 9 bases between. CDR1 and CDR2 from the germline V gene are SNHLY and FYNNEI.

This rearrangement joins TRBV20-1 to TRBJ1-2; TRBD1 agrees at 9 bases. J was trimmed by 8 bases and V by 6 bases; bases with no gene match: 10. This CDR3 is 13 amino acids long. Germline V gives CDR1 DFQATT, CDR2 SNEGSKA (reference sequence). In DNA form, the CDR3 reads TGCAGTGCACCCGTACAGGGGGCGAGGGGCTACACCTTC. Protein product: CSAPVQGARGYTF.

The J gene is TRBJ2-2, the V gene TRBV7-8; possible D gene TRBD1, 6 bases. The CDR3 extends over 16 amino acids. Germline assignment: CDR1 SGHVS and CDR2 FQNEAQ. The V end was cut by 0 bases, the J end by 2 bases, with 10 bases between. The CDR3 is CASSLAPGVNTGELFF. The DNA of the CDR3 is TGTGCCAGCAGCTTAGCGCCAGGGGTAAACACCGGGGAGCTGTTTTTT.

The table lists this clonotype with a few counts. The V gene is TRBV7-6, the J gene TRBJ1-1, with a weak D call TRBD1 (5 bases). Germline values: CDR1 SGHVS, CDR2 FNYEAQ. The CDR3 contains 13 residues. The germline V and J ends were trimmed by 3 bases and 5 bases, with 10 bases remaining between them. CDR3 region: CASSLGGITEAFF. In DNA form, the CDR3 reads TGTGCCAGCAGCTTGGGGGGGATTACTGAAGCTTTCTTT.

Only one count was recorded for this clonotype. For the CDR3, the DNA is TGTGCCAGCAGTATAACAGGGGGCGATTTGGGCTCCTACGAGCAGTACTTC. Its protein product is CASSITGGDLGSYEQYF. V is TRBV12-3 or TRBV12-4 and J is TRBJ2-7; 9 positions match TRBD1. The length of the CDR3 is 17 residues. The trim removed 5 bases at V and 0 bases at J, leaving 11 bases unmatched.

The chain employs TRBV25-1 and TRBJ1-6, with unresolved D. Looked up from germline, CDR1 is MGHDK and CDR2 is SYGVNS. Trimming shortened V by 2 bases and J by 7 bases, and 3 bases separated the two germline ends. CDR3 size: 12 residues. DNA of the CDR3: TGTGCCAGCAGTGAAGAGAATTCACCCCTCCACTTT. It translates to CASSEENSPLHF.

The table lists this clonotype with many counts. This chain joins TRBV12-3 or TRBV12-4 and TRBJ2-7; 9 bases agree with TRBD1. The CDR3 is made up of 13 amino acids. V lost 3 bases to trimming and J lost 12 bases; unmatched junction nucleotides: 9. The CDR3 DNA reads TGTGCCAGCAGTTTTTCAGGGGACAGGGCTCCGTACTTC. Amino acids: CASSFSGDRAPYF.

This clonotype was observed a handful of times. The genes are TRBV14 and TRBJ2-1; 9 bases are a match to TRBD2. J was trimmed by 7 bases and V by 0 bases; bases with no gene match: 7. Germline CDR1 reads SGHDN; CDR2 reads FVKESK. This CDR3 is built from 16 residues. The CDR3 loop is CASSQEGGGAANEQFF. As DNA, the CDR3 is TGTGCCAGCAGCCAAGAAGGCGGGGGGGCCGCAAATGAGCAGTTCTTC. The full variable domain, its missing parts supplied by reference TRBV14 and TRBJ2-1, is EAGVTQFPSHSVIEKGQTVTLRCDPISGHDNLYWYRRVMGKEIKFLLHFVKESKQDESGMPNNRFLAERTGGTYSTLKVQPAELEDSGVYFCASSQEGGGAANEQFFGPGTRLTVL.

At least ten counts were recorded for this clonotype. The rearrangement links TRBV20-1 to TRBJ2-5, with D possibly being TRBD2 (5 bases). The CDR3 runs 12 residues. Germline CDR1 reads DFQATT; CDR2 reads SNEGSKA (reference sequence). V was cut by 1 base and J by 4 bases, with 7 bases left in between. The CDR3 DNA follows: TGCAGTGCTAGAGCGGGATCAGAGACCCAGTACTTC. It codes for CSARAGSETQYF.